This T cell receptor beta chain is drawn from a study of spatial heterogeneity in lung cancer. About the study: Within tumor regions, the number of TCR transcripts tracked closely with a T cell module score obtained from matched bulk RNA-seq.

Time point reported: sample taken at primary tumor resection. In each case, whole RNA from tumor, nontumor lung or frozen PBMC was sequenced unsorted. Broader study findings: Counts that tracked tumor mutation counts were those of expanded intratumoral alpha and beta TCRs.

Germline lookup yields CDR1 MNHEY and CDR2 SVGEGT. The V gene end was trimmed by 6 bases and the J gene end by 8 bases; junction bases not matched to a gene: 12. This CDR3 comprises 14 residues. Every molecule of TCR cDNA had its own unique molecular identifier. TCRdb fed the 5' RACE reads into MiXCR, producing one record per CDR3 protein. Here the sample spans about 18,000 distinct CDR3 sequences, approximately 9.5% being singletons. This clonotype was detected ten times or more. Antigen specificity is unknown. Because the library targeted alpha chains, this beta chain is an off-target read whose size means little.

This sequence was found in a female donor with early-stage non-small cell lung cancer. The material sequenced was lung tumor tissue, taken at surgery. This rearrangement joins TRBV6-2 or TRBV6-3 to TRBJ1-2; 7 bases line up with TRBD1. Written as DNA, the CDR3 is TGTGCCAGCAGAGGAGCCGACAGGGTGTACGGCTACACCTTC. Protein sequence: CASRGADRVYGYTF.